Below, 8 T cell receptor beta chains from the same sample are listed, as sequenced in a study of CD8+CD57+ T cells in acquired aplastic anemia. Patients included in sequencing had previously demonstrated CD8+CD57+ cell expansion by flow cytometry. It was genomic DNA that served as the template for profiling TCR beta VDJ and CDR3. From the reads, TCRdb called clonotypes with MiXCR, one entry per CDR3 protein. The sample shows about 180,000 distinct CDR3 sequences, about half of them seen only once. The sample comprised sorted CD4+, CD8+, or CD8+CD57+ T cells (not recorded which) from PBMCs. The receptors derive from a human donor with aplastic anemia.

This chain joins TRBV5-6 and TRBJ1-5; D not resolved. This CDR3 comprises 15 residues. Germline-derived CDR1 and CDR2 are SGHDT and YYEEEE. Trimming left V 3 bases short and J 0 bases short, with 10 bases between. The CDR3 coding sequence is TGTGCCAGCAGCTCCCTTCGCTATAGCAATCAGCCCCAGCATTTT. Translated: CASSSLRYSNQPQHF.

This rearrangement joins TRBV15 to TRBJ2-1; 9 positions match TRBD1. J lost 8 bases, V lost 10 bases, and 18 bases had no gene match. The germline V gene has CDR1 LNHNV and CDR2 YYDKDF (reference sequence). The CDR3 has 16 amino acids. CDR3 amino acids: CASSGSYRDRADEQFF. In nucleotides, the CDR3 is TGTGCCAGCAGTGGGAGCTACCGGGACAGGGCAGATGAGCAGTTCTTC.

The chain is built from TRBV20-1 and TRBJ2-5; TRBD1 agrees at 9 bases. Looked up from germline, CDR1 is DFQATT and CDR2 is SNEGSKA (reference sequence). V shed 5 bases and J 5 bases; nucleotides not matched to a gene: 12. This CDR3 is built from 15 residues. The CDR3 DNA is TGCAGTGCTCCGACCCGACAGGGGGGTGGGGAGACCCAGTACTTC. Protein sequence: CSAPTRQGGGETQYF.

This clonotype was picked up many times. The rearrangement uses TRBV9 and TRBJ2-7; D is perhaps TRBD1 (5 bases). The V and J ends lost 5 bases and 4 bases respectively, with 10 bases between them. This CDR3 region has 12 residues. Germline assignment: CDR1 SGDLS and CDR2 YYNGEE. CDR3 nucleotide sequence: TGTGCCAGCAGACGGACACAGTACGAGCAGTACTTC. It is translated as CASRRTQYEQYF.

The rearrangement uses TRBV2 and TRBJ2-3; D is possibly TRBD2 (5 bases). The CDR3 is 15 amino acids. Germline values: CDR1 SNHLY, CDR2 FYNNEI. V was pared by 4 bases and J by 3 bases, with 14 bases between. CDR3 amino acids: CASSVNRGETDTQYF. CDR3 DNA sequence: TGTGCCAGCAGTGTCAATCGGGGAGAGACAGATACGCAGTATTTT.

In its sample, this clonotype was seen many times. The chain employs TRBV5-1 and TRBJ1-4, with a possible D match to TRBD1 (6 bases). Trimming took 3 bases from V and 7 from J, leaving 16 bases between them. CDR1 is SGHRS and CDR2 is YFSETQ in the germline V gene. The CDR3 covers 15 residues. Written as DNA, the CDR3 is TGCGCCAGCAGCTGGGGTGGGGGCTCTACTGAAAAACTGTTTTTT. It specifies CASSWGGGSTEKLFF.

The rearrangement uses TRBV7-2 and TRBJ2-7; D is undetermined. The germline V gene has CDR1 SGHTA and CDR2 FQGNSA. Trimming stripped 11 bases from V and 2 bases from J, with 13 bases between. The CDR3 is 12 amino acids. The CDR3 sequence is CACLGPTYEQYF. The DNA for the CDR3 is TGTGCCTGTTTAGGTCCAACCTACGAGCAGTACTTC.

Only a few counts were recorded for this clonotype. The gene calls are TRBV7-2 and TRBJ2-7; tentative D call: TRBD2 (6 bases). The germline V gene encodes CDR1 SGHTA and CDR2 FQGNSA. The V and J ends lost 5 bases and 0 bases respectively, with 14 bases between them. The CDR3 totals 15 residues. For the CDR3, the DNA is TGTGCCAGCAGCCCTGGTCAGGGAGGCTCCTACGAGCAGTACTTC. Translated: CASSPGQGGSYEQYF.